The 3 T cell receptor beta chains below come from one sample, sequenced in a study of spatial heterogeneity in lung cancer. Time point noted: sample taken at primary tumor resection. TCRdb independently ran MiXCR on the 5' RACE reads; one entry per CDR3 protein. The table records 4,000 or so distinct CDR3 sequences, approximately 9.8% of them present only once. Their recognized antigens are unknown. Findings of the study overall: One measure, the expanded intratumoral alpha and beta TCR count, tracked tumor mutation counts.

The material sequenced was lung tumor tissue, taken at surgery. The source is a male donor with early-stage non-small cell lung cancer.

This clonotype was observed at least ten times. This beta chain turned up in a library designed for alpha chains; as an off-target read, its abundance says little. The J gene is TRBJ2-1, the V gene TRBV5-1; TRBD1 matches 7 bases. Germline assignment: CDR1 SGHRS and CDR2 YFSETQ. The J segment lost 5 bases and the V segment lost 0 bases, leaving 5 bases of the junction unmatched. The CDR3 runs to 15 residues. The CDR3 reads CASSLVDREDNEQFF. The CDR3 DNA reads TGCGCCAGCAGCTTGGTAGACAGGGAAGACAATGAGCAGTTCTTC. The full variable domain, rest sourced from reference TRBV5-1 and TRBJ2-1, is KAGVTQTPRYLIKTRGQQVTLSCSPISGHRSVSWYQQTPGQGLQFLFEYFSETQRNKGNFPGRFSGRQFSNSRSEMNVSTLELGDSALYLCASSLVDREDNEQFFGPGTRLTVL.

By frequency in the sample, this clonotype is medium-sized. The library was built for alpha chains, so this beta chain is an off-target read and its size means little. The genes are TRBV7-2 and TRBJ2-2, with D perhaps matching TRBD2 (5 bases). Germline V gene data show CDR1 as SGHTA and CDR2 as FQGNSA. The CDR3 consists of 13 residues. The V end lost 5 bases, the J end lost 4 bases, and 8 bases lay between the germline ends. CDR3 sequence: CASSATSTGELFF. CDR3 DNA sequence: TGTGCCAGCAGCGCAACTAGCACCGGGGAGCTGTTTTTT.

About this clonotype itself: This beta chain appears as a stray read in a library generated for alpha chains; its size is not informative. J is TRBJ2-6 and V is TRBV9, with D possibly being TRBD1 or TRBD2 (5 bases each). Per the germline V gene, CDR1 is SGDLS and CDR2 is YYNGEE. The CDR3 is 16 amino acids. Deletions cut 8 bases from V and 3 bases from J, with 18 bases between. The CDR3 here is CASTEGLGVGANVLTF. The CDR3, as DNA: TGTGCCAGTACCGAGGGGCTCGGCGTTGGGGCCAACGTCCTGACTTTC.